This T cell receptor (beta chain) was documented in a study of cytomegalovirus exposure and HLA in healthy donors. The germline V gene encodes CDR1 KGHSH and CDR2 LQKENI. J was trimmed by 6 bases and V by 4 bases; bases with no gene match: 12. The CDR3 consists of 17 residues. This PCR relied on a set of 60 Vbeta primers and 13 Jbeta primers. Per the authors' pipeline: Later analysis identified tens of millions of unique TCR beta chains, about 10 million shared. Repertoires were generated with immunoSEQ multiplex PCR, while TCRdb's copy carries only in-frame clones and drops some. Clonal size and the V and J genes are those of that table, whereas D and trimming came from the DNA. The table includes over 75,000 clones, 60% to 85% detected once.

The material sequenced was PBMCs. This chain uses TRBV18 with TRBJ2-2; 9 nucleotides match TRBD1. This TCR derives from a man aged 60 to 69 in good health and CMV-seropositive. The CDR3 region is CASSRRAGQGDSGELFF. The CDR3 DNA reads TGTGCCAGCTCACGCAGAGCGGGACAGGGCGATTCCGGGGAGCTGTTTTTT.